This T cell receptor (beta chain) stems from a study of Graves' ophthalmopathy and Graves' hyperthyroidism listed by TCRdb under 2018. Describing the broader study: A patient counted as having stable hyperthyroidism if there was no progression to ophthalmopathy within 18 months of follow-up. Following sample collection, hyperthyroidism patients were given methimazole at a starting dose of 30 mg daily, and ophthalmopathy patients were given high-dose intravenous methylprednisolone. In roughly 6 hyperthyroidism patients, T-cell repertoires of thyroid tissue and blood were compared. A discovery set of 90 to 100 patients (around 40 ophthalmopathy, 55 to 65 stable hyperthyroidism) was enrolled to explore V-J signatures distinguishing ophthalmopathy from hyperthyroidism. To tell Graves' ophthalmopathy apart from Graves' hyperthyroidism, and to predict which patients would progress to ophthalmopathy, the study relied on TCR beta repertoire signatures. In total, over 130 blood samples were TCR-sequenced: some 40 ophthalmopathy, some 75 hyperthyroidism and approximately 17 hyperthyroidism-to-ophthalmopathy patients. For independent validation, a separate cohort was made up of fewer than 20 hyperthyroidism patients plus 17 patients who later progressed from hyperthyroidism to ophthalmopathy.

On the study overall, not on this receptor specifically: Most of the expanded thyroid clonotypes with a frequency above 0.001 were also detected in blood, and it was suggested that the thyroid immune response may be reflected by blood repertoires. In validation, the model predicted ophthalmopathy progression with more than 70% sensitivity and roughly 72% specificity; 12 predicted patients were CT-confirmed with GO in a median of around 6 months. Sample size was not statistically predetermined, and group allocation was not concealed from the investigators. In cross-validation, the 13-signature model distinguished ophthalmopathy from stable hyperthyroidism with around 90% sensitivity and 81.08% specificity, while in the test set the corresponding values were about 79% and 69%.

TCR beta CDR3 regions were amplified from RNA transcripts for repertoire sequencing. A first-round RT-PCR used HTBI primers with the Qiagen OneStep RT-PCR kit, followed by a second-round multiplex PCR, size selection and purification. The libraries underwent paired-end sequencing with 100 bp reads on an Illumina HiSeq2000. Per the authors' processing: SOAPnuke was used to process the reads, throwing out any read that had adapters, had uncalled bases, had a mean Phred below 15, or lacked an exact constant-primer or identifier match. High-quality paired reads were merged with COPE v1.2.5. Clonotypes were defined as unique nucleotide sequences and were aligned to IMGT TRB V, D and J references using MiTCR v1.1. Analysis was restricted to V-J combinations with a frequency above 0.0001, which covered roughly 99% of repertoires. For each V-J combination, a TCR clonal expansion and chaos score was defined as the ratio of F50 clonal expansion to chaos observed in the TCRdist matrix. Features were reduced by Welch's t-statistics and random forest to around 13 V-J combinations, which fed a naive Bayes classifier. Thyroid-blood repertoire similarity was quantified with the Morisita-Horn index. TCRdb redid the processing of the public reads, applying fastp at Q25 and MiXCR, and retained in-frame beta chains. Identical CDR3 proteins give one entry, which carries the most common genes and DNA. TCRdb's processing, not the study's, gives the V and J calls here. Here the sample has around 590,000 distinct CDR3 sequences; just under 40% occur a single time. The ten largest clones take up about 4.6% of the sample.

Concerning this clonotype itself: Its antigen target is currently unknown. This may stem from a read error, because a much larger clone lies one nucleotide away.

The hyperthyroidism patients were 18 to 65 years old and newly diagnosed, with a disease duration of less than 2 months. Patients were excluded if they had other autoimmune diseases, uncontrolled infections, pregnancy or lactation. Clinical symptoms, serum thyroxine, TRAb, thyroid ultrasound and orbital computed tomography were used for diagnosis. Trizol reagent was used to extract the total RNA, and its quality was then checked on an Agilent 2100 Bioanalyzer. Source material: peripheral blood or thyroid tissue (not recorded which). This clonotype was sampled from an adult man with Graves' hyperthyroidism.

The bases are TGCGCCAGCGGCTTGGGACGCGGGGGTGGCTACACCTTC. Its product reads: CASGLGRGGGYTF. The sequence links TRBV5-1 to TRBJ1-2; the D gene is possibly TRBD1, with 5 bases matching. The CDR3 spans 13 residues, from the cysteine through the phenylalanine. Only the CDR3 portion is preserved as DNA: 39 bases, with reading frame beginning at the first base. CDR1 and CDR2 were assigned from the germline V gene as SGHRS and YFSETQ.